The clone carrying this T cell receptor beta chain was seen a single time. This sample is part of a study of PD-L1 blockade in urothelial cancer. Assay used: immunoSEQ multiplex PCR; TCRdb lists only in-frame clones, some missing. The sample lists 50,000 or so clones; around 85% were seen once. This TCR was sampled from a man aged 55 to 70 with urothelial cancer. The source was PBMCs, collected around atezolizumab (anti-PD-L1) treatment.

The CDR3 DNA sequence: TGTGCCAGCAGTCGACAGGGTGCAACTAATGAAAAACTGTTTTTT. Its translation: CASSRQGATNEKLFF. This chain connects TRBV6-6 to TRBJ1-4; 7 bases fit TRBD1. The length of the CDR3 is 15 residues. CDR1 MNHNY and CDR2 SVGAGI come from the germline V gene (reference sequence). Losses at the gene ends were 5 bases for V and 0 bases for J; bases not matched to a gene: 3.